These T cell receptor beta chains were read from a single sample in a study of graft-versus-host responses after intestinal transplantation. Data came from immunoSEQ multiplex PCR; TCRdb stores just in-frame clones and leaves some out. The top ten clones hold about 0.2% of a sample with about 130,000 clones, 80% to 95% of them seen once. For these TCRs, the target antigens are not known. Here the sequenced sample was unstimulated CD4+ T cells sorted from spleen or lymph node cells, taken before intestinal transplant. These receptors all stem from a human donor who received an intestinal transplant. The CDR3 runs from the conserved cysteine through the conserved F or W. The D gene is left open where the match is weak. A row's size may be missing; if present it is once, few, many or a size class.

-	TRBV6-5	TRBJ2-7	-	TGTGCCAGCAGTTTTCCCGGGACAATCGGCCCCTACGAGCAGTACTTC	CASSFPGTIGPYEQYF
-	TRBV7-9	TRBJ2-3	-	TGTGCCAGCAGCCCCACAGATACGCAGTATTTT	CASSPTDTQYF
TRBD1	TRBV10-3	TRBJ2-1	-	TGTGCCATCAAAGCCGTTAAGACAGGGGCCCCCTACAATGAGCAGTTCTTC	CAIKAVKTGAPYNEQFF
-	TRBV7-3	TRBJ2-5	-	TGTGCCAGCAGCCTTTCGCGGGAAGAGACCCAGTACTTC	CASSLSREETQYF
TRBD2	TRBV11-2	TRBJ2-1	-	TGTGCCAGCAGCTTTGGACTAGTATACAATGAGCAGTTCTTC	CASSFGLVYNEQFF
TRBD2	TRBV28	TRBJ2-5	-	TGTGCCAGCAACCTGGGAGCGGGAGCCCCCCAAGAGACCCAGTACTTC	CASNLGAGAPQETQYF
-	TRBV5-4	TRBJ2-5	-	TGTGCCAGCAGCTTGGGGAGGGGGCCCGTGAAAGAGACCCAGTACTTC	CASSLGRGPVKETQYF
-	TRBV11-2	TRBJ2-7	few	TGTGCCAGCAGCTTAGACAACGCAGCTAGGGAGCAGTACTTC	CASSLDNAAREQYF
TRBD2	TRBV28	TRBJ2-2	-	TGTGCCAGCAGTTTGTGGGGACTAGCGGGGAACACCGGGGAGCTGTTTTTT	CASSLWGLAGNTGELFF
TRBD2	TRBV14	TRBJ2-5	-	TGTGCCAGCAGCCTTATAGCGGGAACGGAGACCCAGTACTTC	CASSLIAGTETQYF
TRBD1	TRBV19	TRBJ2-3	once	TGTGCCAGTAGCAGGACAGGGACGCAAGATACGCAGTATTTT	CASSRTGTQDTQYF
TRBD1	TRBV7-3	TRBJ1-1	once	TGTGCCAGCAGCCAAGGGGGCTTGAACACTGAAGCTTTCTTT	CASSQGGLNTEAFF
TRBD2	TRBV4-1	TRBJ2-1	-	TGCGCCAGCAGCCGGGAGCGGGACTCCCATGAGCAGTTCTTC	CASSRERDSHEQFF
TRBD2	TRBV12-5	TRBJ2-1	-	TGTGCTAGTGGTTCCGGGACTACCCTTCGGTCCAATGAGCAGTTCTTC	CASGSGTTLRSNEQFF
TRBD2	TRBV4-3	TRBJ2-6	-	TGCGCCAGCAGCCTACTAGCGGGAGTCTCCAGTGGGGCCAACGTCCTGACTTTC	CASSLLAGVSSGANVLTF
-	TRBV5-4	TRBJ1-4	-	TGTGCCAGCAGCTTGGCCGACACAGCTGAAAAACTGTTTTTT	CASSLADTAEKLFF
-	TRBV27	TRBJ1-2	-	TGTGCCAGCAGTTACGACAGTCTTTCTAACTATGGCTACACCTTC	CASSYDSLSNYGYTF
-	TRBV6-5	TRBJ1-5	-	TGTGCCAGCAGTTCTCATCCTTATAGCAATCAGCCCCAGCATTTT	CASSSHPYSNQPQHF
-	TRBV4-3	TRBJ1-2	-	TGCGCCAGCAGCCCTGACACTTCTAACTATGGCTACACCTTC	CASSPDTSNYGYTF
TRBD2	TRBV11-3	TRBJ2-1	once	TGTGCCAGCAGCTTAGACCGCGGGAGGGCAGATGAGCAGTTCTTC	CASSLDRGRADEQFF
-	TRBV7-2	TRBJ2-7	-	TGTGCCAGCAGCTTACGACAGTCCTACGAGCAGTACTTC	CASSLRQSYEQYF
-	TRBV27	TRBJ1-1	-	TGTGCCAGCAGCCGCCCGGGCCTGAACACTGAAGCTTTCTTT	CASSRPGLNTEAFF
-	TRBV7-2	TRBJ2-7	-	TGTGCCAGCACGCAATGGACGGGGCTGTCCTACGAGCAGTACTTC	CASTQWTGLSYEQYF
TRBD2	TRBV18	TRBJ2-2	-	TGTGCCAGCTCACTAAGCGGGACGAACACCGGGGAGCTGTTTTTT	CASSLSGTNTGELFF
TRBD1	TRBV6-1	TRBJ1-5	once	TGTGCCAGCAGAACAGGGGGGGGTCAGCCCCAGCATTTT	CASRTGGGQPQHF
-	TRBV21-1	TRBJ1-2	-	TGTGCCAGCACCGGGGGGGTAGACAGGGGATGTTATGGCTACACCTTC	CASTGGVDRGCYGYTF
TRBD1	TRBV25-1	TRBJ1-3	-	TGTGCCAGCAGTGCCCGGGACAGTAAATCTTTCGGTGGAAACACCATATATTTT	CASSARDSKSFGGNTIYF
TRBD1	TRBV30	TRBJ2-7	-	TGTGCCTGGAGTAGGGGGCGCGGATCCTACGAGCAGTACTTC	CAWSRGRGSYEQYF
-	TRBV6-6	TRBJ1-3	-	TGTGCCAGCCTACGGACAGACTCTGGAAACACCATATATTTT	CASLRTDSGNTIYF
-	TRBV27	TRBJ2-1	-	TGTGCCAGCAGTTTATCGGGAGCCGGTTACAATGAGCAGTTCTTC	CASSLSGAGYNEQFF
TRBD2	TRBV6-5	TRBJ2-7	-	TGTGCCAGCAGTCCCGGGACTAGCGGGCGCGAGCAGTACTTC	CASSPGTSGREQYF
-	TRBV6-1	TRBJ2-7	-	TGTGCCAGCACAGCCGGGACCCACGTCTACGAGCAGTACTTC	CASTAGTHVYEQYF
-	TRBV4-3	TRBJ2-3	-	TGCGCCAGCAGCCAAGATAGGCTAGGCACAGATACGCAGTATTTT	CASSQDRLGTDTQYF
-	TRBV11-2	TRBJ2-7	once	TGTGCCAGCAGCTTAGGGCGGGACTTTACCTACGAGCAGTACTTC	CASSLGRDFTYEQYF
TRBD2	TRBV30	TRBJ2-3	-	TGTGCCTGGAGTGCCCGGAGGACTAGCGGGAGCACAGATACGCAGTATTTT	CAWSARRTSGSTDTQYF
TRBD1	TRBV28	TRBJ2-1	-	TGTGCCAGCAGCAGGACAGGGGGGGACAATGAGCAGTTCTTC	CASSRTGGDNEQFF
-	TRBV7-9	TRBJ1-1	-	TGTGCCAGCAGCTTAGCAGGGGAAATCACTGAAGCTTTCTTT	CASSLAGEITEAFF
-	TRBV25-1	TRBJ2-7	-	TGTGCCAGCACCCGGGACACTTACGAGCAGTACTTC	CASTRDTYEQYF
-	TRBV18	TRBJ2-7	-	TGTGCCAGCTCACCGTCCCAGAAATCCTACGAGCAGTACTTC	CASSPSQKSYEQYF
TRBD2	TRBV7-8	TRBJ2-6	-	TGTGCCAGCAGCCCCCGCAGCGGGAGAACTGGGGCCAACGTCCTGACTTTC	CASSPRSGRTGANVLTF
TRBD1	TRBV7-3	TRBJ2-2	-	TGTGCCAGCAGCTTAACGGGACAGGGCGTACGTTCAGGAGGGGAGCTGTTTTTT	CASSLTGQGVRSGGELFF
-	TRBV5-1	TRBJ2-3	-	TGCGCCAGCAGCTTGGGAGGTATTAGCACAGATACGCAGTATTTT	CASSLGGISTDTQYF
-	TRBV14	TRBJ2-5	once	TGTGCCAGCAGCCCAACCTGGGAGCCAGAGACCCAGTACTTC	CASSPTWEPETQYF
-	TRBV28	TRBJ1-2	once	TGTGCCAGCAGTCGGGGGGGTGGCTACACCTTC	CASSRGGGYTF
TRBD2	TRBV9	TRBJ2-1	-	TGTGCCAGCAGCGTCAGCGGGGAGTTTCTCAGTTCCTACAATGAGCAGTTCTTC	CASSVSGEFLSSYNEQFF
TRBD2	TRBV19	TRBJ2-7	-	TGTGCCAGTAGTAGACAAAGCGGGAAACCCTACGAGCAGTACTTC	CASSRQSGKPYEQYF
-	TRBV18	TRBJ2-3	-	TGTGCCAGCTCCCGAGGAACGTCGTGGACAGATACGCAGTATTTT	CASSRGTSWTDTQYF
-	TRBV6-1	TRBJ1-1	-	TGTGCCAGCGTCCTCCACCCAGCGGGGACTGAAGCTTTCTTT	CASVLHPAGTEAFF
-	TRBV14	TRBJ1-4	-	TGTGCCAGCAGCCAAGCGATGGCAACTAATGAAAAACTGTTTTTT	CASSQAMATNEKLFF
-	TRBV7-2	TRBJ2-1	-	TGTGCCAGCAGTCCCGTCGCCCTCTCCTACAATGAGCAGTTCTTC	CASSPVALSYNEQFF
TRBD1	TRBV4-1	TRBJ2-7	-	TGCGCCAGCAGCCAGGGGACAGCTTACACCTACGAGCAGTACTTC	CASSQGTAYTYEQYF
TRBD2	TRBV9	TRBJ2-1	-	TGTGCCAGCAGCGTGATTAGCGGGAGTGGCTACAATGAGCAGTTCTTC	CASSVISGSGYNEQFF
-	TRBV2	TRBJ1-4	-	TGTGCCAGTTTGGGCCAGTTGGGGAGGTCGGATGAAAAACTGTTTTTT	CASLGQLGRSDEKLFF
-	TRBV6-9	TRBJ1-3	few	TGTGCCAGCAGACACTCTGGAAACACCATATATTTT	CASRHSGNTIYF
-	TRBV4-2	TRBJ1-2	-	TGTGCCAGCAGCCAAGAAGGTTCTGGCTACACCTTC	CASSQEGSGYTF
-	TRBV6-6	TRBJ2-7	-	TGTGCCAGCAGTTCGGGACTCCCGAAGGGAGAGCAGTACTTC	CASSSGLPKGEQYF